These T cell receptor beta chains were read from a single sample in a study of shared clonotypes between healthy human individuals. Assay used: immunoSEQ multiplex PCR; TCRdb lists only in-frame clones, some missing. The sample includes some 300,000 clones, around 67% seen only once; the top ten take less than 11%. Sequencing used memory CD4+ T cells sorted from blood. The source of these receptors is a man aged 25 to 40 in good health. The CDR3 runs from the conserved cysteine through the conserved F or W. D genes are given only for firm matches.

D gene	J gene	V gene	CDR3 protein
TRBD2	TRBJ2-7	TRBV27	CASSLRGTSVFEQYF
TRBD2	TRBJ2-1	TRBV11-3	CASSLGRLAGDRNEQFF
.	TRBJ2-5	TRBV11-2	CASSLKQTQYF
.	TRBJ2-2	TRBV10-3	CAISALQPGELFF
TRBD1	TRBJ1-2	TRBV7-2	CASSPPGQGYGYTF
TRBD2	TRBJ2-1	TRBV6-4	CASSDSLRLAGYNEQFF
.	TRBJ2-1	TRBV20-1	CSAAPHNEQFF
.	TRBJ2-4	TRBV28	CASSHRQVTKNIQYF
.	TRBJ1-5	TRBV5-5	CASSLGGQVTQHF
.	TRBJ2-5	TRBV5-1	CASSLEGNREEETQYF
.	TRBJ1-1	TRBV21-1	CASSKGGSTEAFF
.	TRBJ2-2	TRBV5-5	CASSLGTANTGELFF
.	TRBJ1-1	TRBV20-1	CSAMTNTEAFF
.	TRBJ1-1	TRBV28	CASTPVYSYTEAFF
.	TRBJ2-1	TRBV14	CASSQDQDSYNEQFF
TRBD1	TRBJ1-2	TRBV27	CASRGTGEGYGYTF
TRBD1	TRBJ2-7	TRBV28	CASSESTGQGAYEQYF
.	TRBJ2-1	TRBV5-1	CASSLTTIKGAEQFF
TRBD1	TRBJ2-5	TRBV2	CASKGGSQETQYF
.	TRBJ2-3	TRBV15	CATSRNPGTPADTQYF
.	TRBJ1-3	TRBV5-5	CASNLDSGSGNTIYF
TRBD2	TRBJ2-5	TRBV13	CASSRSGRSQETQYF
.	TRBJ1-1	TRBV14	CASSQNTEAFF
.	TRBJ2-1	TRBV7-9	CASSFSTSSNDEQFF
TRBD2	TRBJ2-2	TRBV18	CASSPSGTRSTGELFF
.	TRBJ2-7	TRBV5-1	CASSLFDEVGEQYF
.	TRBJ2-5	TRBV5-1	CASSALHREQETQYF
.	TRBJ2-1	TRBV7-2	CASSLVFGETNEQFF
TRBD1	TRBJ2-7	TRBV19	CASSRRGQGDEQYF
.	TRBJ2-5	TRBV11-2	CASSRVPELGTQYF
.	TRBJ2-4	TRBV29-1	CSVNGDSLAKNIQYF
.	TRBJ2-7	TRBV7-2	CASLRELRNEQYF
.	TRBJ2-2	TRBV6-4	CASSDGTNTGELFF
TRBD2	.	TRBV5-4	CASSLSGIPYEQYF
.	TRBJ2-2	TRBV6-5	CASSYFGGRTGELFF
.	TRBJ1-4	TRBV30	CAWSVLGLNEKLFF
TRBD1	TRBJ2-6	TRBV5-4	CASSFPGQGASGANVLTF
TRBD2	TRBJ2-1	TRBV5-6	CASSAYTSGRLPFF
.	TRBJ2-2	TRBV9	CASSVRGSDTGELFF
.	TRBJ2-5	TRBV7-2	CASSYNRKETQYF
TRBD2	TRBJ2-1	TRBV7-2	CASSSTSGAFNEQFF